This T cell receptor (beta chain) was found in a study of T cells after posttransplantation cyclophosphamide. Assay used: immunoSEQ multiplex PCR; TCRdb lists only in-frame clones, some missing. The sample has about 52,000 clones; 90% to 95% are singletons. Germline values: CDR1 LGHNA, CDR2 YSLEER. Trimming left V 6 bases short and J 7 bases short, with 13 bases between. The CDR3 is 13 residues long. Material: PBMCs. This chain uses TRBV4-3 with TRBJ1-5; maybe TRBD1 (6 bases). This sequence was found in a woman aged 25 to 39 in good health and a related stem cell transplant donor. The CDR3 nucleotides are TGCGCCAGCAGTCGACAGGTTCTCCAGCCCCAGCATTTT. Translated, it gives CASSRQVLQPQHF.